These 22 T cell receptor beta chains were all obtained from the same sample, sequenced in a study of cytomegalovirus exposure and HLA in healthy donors. TCRdb's table, derived via immunoSEQ multiplex PCR, lists solely in-frame clones and lacks some. The sample shows fewer than 350,000 clones, 88% of them seen only once. Specimen: PBMCs. The origin of the receptors is a woman between 18 and 29 years old in good health and CMV-seronegative.

The chain is built from TRBV9 and TRBJ2-7; TRBD1 agrees at 7 bases. V shed 0 bases, J shed 6 bases, and the junction held 9 bases outside the gene matches. Germline V lookup: CDR1 SGDLS, CDR2 YYNGEE. The CDR3 has 15 amino acids. The CDR3, as DNA: TGTGCCAGCAGCGTAGGAGTAGCAGGGGGTAGCGAGCAGTACTTC. Protein: CASSVGVAGGSEQYF.

The genes are TRBV9 and TRBJ2-1; D is perhaps TRBD2 (5 bases). The CDR3 spans 15 residues. Germline V CDR1 and CDR2: SGDLS, YYNGEE. The germline V and J ends were trimmed by 0 bases and 7 bases, with 14 bases remaining between them. The DNA for the CDR3 is TGTGCCAGCAGCGTAGGAGGGATAGAGACGAATGAGCAGTTCTTC. The encoded protein is CASSVGGIETNEQFF.

The chain joins TRBV5-4 to TRBJ2-2; TRBD1 matches 8 bases. The CDR3 contains 16 residues. V was pared by 4 bases and J by 8 bases, with 13 bases of the junction left unmatched. Looked up from germline, CDR1 is SGHNT and CDR2 is YYREEE (reference sequence). CDR3 bases: TGTGCCAGCAGCCCGGACAGGGTGAATTGGCGGGGGGAGCTGTTTTTT. Translated, it gives CASSPDRVNWRGELFF.

The chain has TRBV28 and TRBJ2-1, with 14 bases identical to TRBD2. The CDR3 loop spans 16 amino acids. Looked up from germline, CDR1 is MDHEN and CDR2 is SYDVKM. Trimming removed 1 base from V and 10 bases from J; junction bases left unmatched: 6. CDR3 coding DNA: TGTGCCAGCAGTTTATACGGGACTAGCGGGAGCTGGGAGCAGTTCTTC. Translation gives CASSLYGTSGSWEQFF.

The chain recombines TRBV28 with TRBJ2-7; 11 bases are shared with TRBD2. The CDR3 consists of 16 residues. The germline gives CDR1 MDHEN, CDR2 SYDVKM. Trimming removed 3 bases from V and 3 bases from J; junction bases left unmatched: 7. This CDR3 reads CASSFVLAGVDYEQYF. The DNA of the CDR3 is TGTGCCAGCAGTTTTGTACTAGCGGGAGTTGACTACGAGCAGTACTTC.

V gene TRBV4-3 combines with J gene TRBJ1-2, with TRBD1 matching 7 bases. Germline trimming cut 1 base from V and 2 bases from J; bases unmatched to any gene: 4. Per the germline V gene, CDR1 is LGHNA and CDR2 is YSLEER. The length of the CDR3 is 15 residues. The CDR3 DNA reads TGCGCCAGCAGCCAAGTCCGACAGGGAAACTATGGCTACACCTTC. Translated, it gives CASSQVRQGNYGYTF.

This clone was seen a handful of times. V usage is TRBV19 and J usage is TRBJ1-1; 9 bases line up with TRBD1. Germline V gives CDR1 LNHDA, CDR2 SQIVND (reference sequence). The CDR3 totals 15 residues. V shed 8 bases and J 0 bases; nucleotides not matched to a gene: 7. The CDR3 reads CASAEQGAMNTEAFF. The DNA for the CDR3 is TGTGCCAGTGCAGAACAGGGGGCGATGAACACTGAAGCTTTCTTT.

This clone was counted once. The rearrangement links TRBV6-1 to TRBJ1-1; tentatively, D is TRBD1 (5 bases). The CDR3 is 13 residues long. Between the trimmed V and J ends, which lost 6 bases and 7 bases, there was a span of 15 bases. Germline V gene sequence: CDR1 MNHNS, CDR2 SASEGT. In DNA form, the CDR3 reads TGTGCCAGCAGGACATACTATCAGGGTGAAGCTTTCTTT. Protein sequence: CASRTYYQGEAFF.

The chain couples TRBV10-3 to TRBJ1-1; the D gene is possibly TRBD1 (6 bases). From germline, CDR1 is ENHRY and CDR2 SYGVKD. V shed 6 bases and J shed 1 base, with 12 bases lying between them. The CDR3 is 14 residues long. This CDR3 reads CAIRSGGQNTEAFF. CDR3 in DNA: TGTGCCATCAGGAGCGGGGGCCAGAACACTGAAGCTTTCTTT.

The gene calls are TRBV4-1 and TRBJ2-3; 13 nucleotides align to TRBD2. The trim removed 4 bases at V and 0 bases at J, leaving 7 bases unmatched. CDR1 and CDR2 (germline): MGHRA, YSYEKL. The CDR3 runs to 18 residues. The CDR3 sequence: CASSPGTSGIPSTDTQYF. The CDR3, as DNA: TGCGCCAGCAGCCCTGGGACTAGCGGGATTCCTAGCACAGATACGCAGTATTTT.

The sample holds one count of this clone. V and J are TRBV10-3 and TRBJ2-7; 11 bases line up with TRBD1. Germline loops: CDR1 ENHRY, CDR2 SYGVKD. Trimming cost V 8 bases and J 5 bases; bases outside gene matches: 8. This CDR3 is 14 amino acids long. The CDR3 region has the DNA TGTGCCATCGGGGGGACAGGGGGTTTCAACGAGCAGTACTTC. This translates into CAIGGTGGFNEQYF.

This clone occurred once. This sequence joins TRBV10-2 and TRBJ1-1, with TRBD1 as a possible D gene (6 bases). The germline V and J ends were trimmed by 6 bases and 5 bases, with 7 bases remaining between them. CDR1 is WSHSY and CDR2 is SAAADI in the germline V gene. CDR3 length: 11 amino acids. CDR3 amino acids: CASRDRTEAFF. As DNA, the CDR3 is TGCGCCAGCAGGGACAGAACTGAAGCTTTCTTT.

The chain couples TRBV5-8 to TRBJ1-5; D gene ambiguous. The CDR3 runs 15 residues. Germline V CDR1 and CDR2: SGHTS, YDEGEE. The ends were cut back, 1 base at V and 1 base at J, with 9 bases in the middle. CDR3 DNA: TGTGCCAGCAGCTTGTCGGGGTTCAGCAATCAGCCCCAGCATTTT. Translated: CASSLSGFSNQPQHF.

The V call is TRBV13, the J call TRBJ2-1; the D gene is possibly TRBD2 (6 bases). The CDR3 covers 15 residues. V lost 5 bases, J lost 0 bases, and 11 bases lay in between. Germline CDR1 reads PRHDT; CDR2 reads FYEKMQ (reference sequence). This chain's CDR3 is CASSAGGLSYNEQFF. The DNA for the CDR3 is TGTGCCAGCAGCGCCGGGGGACTCTCCTACAATGAGCAGTTCTTC.

V gene TRBV19 combines with J gene TRBJ2-3; D is unresolved. V was trimmed by 5 bases and J by 0 bases, leaving 6 bases between them. CDR1 is LNHDA, CDR2 SQIVND, per germline (reference sequence). The CDR3 totals 13 residues. CDR3 coding DNA: TGTGCCAGTAGTGCCACTAGCACAGATACGCAGTATTTT. Translated, it gives CASSATSTDTQYF.

The chain carries TRBV5-1 and TRBJ2-3; D possibly corresponds to TRBD2 (6 bases). The germline V gene has CDR1 SGHRS and CDR2 YFSETQ. The CDR3 length is 14 residues. Trimming shortened V by 0 bases and J by 2 bases, and 7 bases separated the two germline ends. CDR3 sequence: CASSLGDFTDTQYF. The CDR3 nucleotides are TGCGCCAGCAGCTTGGGGGACTTCACAGATACGCAGTATTTT.

In this sample, this clone turned up once. The rearrangement uses TRBV19 and TRBJ1-5; D remains unclear. Germline V gives CDR1 LNHDA, CDR2 SQIVND (reference sequence). The CDR3 runs 16 residues. Trimming stripped 3 bases from V and 5 bases from J, with 17 bases between. The CDR3 spells CASSMWRADGHQPQHF. CDR3 sequence (DNA): TGTGCCAGTAGTATGTGGAGGGCCGACGGCCATCAGCCCCAGCATTTT.

This clone came up once. The chain employs TRBV25-1 and TRBJ2-7; a possible D gene is TRBD1 (6 bases). CDR1 is MGHDK, CDR2 SYGVNS, per germline. CDR3 length: 15 residues. V shed 4 bases and J shed 2 bases, with 15 bases lying between them. CDR3 sequence (DNA): TGTGCCAGCAGTGCTGCGGACAGCCGAACCTACGAGCAGTACTTC. Translating gives CASSAADSRTYEQYF.

The V and J genes are TRBV5-1 and TRBJ1-1; D call uncertain. Germline values: CDR1 SGHRS, CDR2 YFSETQ. This CDR3 region has 14 residues. V was trimmed by 5 bases and J by 1 base, leaving 12 bases between them. The DNA of the CDR3 is TGCGCCAGCAGTTCCGGGATGGCGAACACTGAAGCTTTCTTT. Translation gives CASSSGMANTEAFF.

V usage is TRBV6-1 and J usage is TRBJ2-1, with TRBD2 matching over 7 bases. The CDR3 extends over 17 amino acids. Unmatched junction bases numbered 19, after V lost 4 bases and J lost 10 bases. Germline-derived CDR1 and CDR2 are MNHNS and SASEGT. As DNA, the CDR3 is TGTGCCAGCAGTGTAGGGGAGGGTTTTGGGGGAGTGGGGGAGCAGTTCTTC. It translates to CASSVGEGFGGVGEQFF.

This sequence joins TRBV28 and TRBJ2-2; 14 bases agree with TRBD2. V was pared by 6 bases and J by 6 bases, with 15 bases of the junction left unmatched. Germline lookup yields CDR1 MDHEN and CDR2 SYDVKM. The CDR3 contains 19 residues. The DNA of the CDR3 is TGTGCCAGCAGCCTTCCCCCCGGGACTAGCGGGAGTTGGGCCGGGGAGCTGTTTTTT. Translating it yields CASSLPPGTSGSWAGELFF.

The chain has TRBV4-1 and TRBJ2-3; unclear D gene. V was cut by 1 base and J by 2 bases, with 10 bases left in between. Per germline, CDR1 MGHRA and CDR2 YSYEKL. This CDR3 is 15 amino acids long. Here the CDR3 DNA reads TGCGCCAGCAGCCAAGTTTTAGGAGTCACAGATACGCAGTATTTT. It yields the protein CASSQVLGVTDTQYF.